The 13 T cell receptor beta chains reported below all come from one sample, sequenced in a study of blood T cell repertoires in COVID-19. TCRdb's copy holds only in-frame clones and misses some; the assay was immunoSEQ multiplex PCR. The sample holds around 140,000 clones, more than 70% seen once. The sequenced sample consisted of peripheral blood. The origin of the receptors is a woman aged 60-75 years with acute or convalescent COVID-19.

V usage is TRBV19 and J usage is TRBJ1-5; 10 bases match TRBD1. Germline loops: CDR1 LNHDA, CDR2 SQIVND (reference sequence). V lost 7 bases, J lost 4 bases, and 4 bases stayed unmatched. This CDR3 comprises 14 residues. CDR3 coding DNA: TGTGCCAGTAATCCGGACAGGGGGAATCAGCCCCAGCATTTT. This translates into CASNPDRGNQPQHF.

This clone was counted between two and nine times. The rearrangement uses TRBV30 and TRBJ2-4, with 9 nucleotides matching TRBD2. Germline loops: CDR1 GTSNPN, CDR2 SVGIG (reference sequence). This CDR3 has 13 amino acids. The trim removed 0 bases at V and 6 bases at J, leaving 0 bases unmatched. CDR3 in amino acids: CAWSVRGGNIQYF. In nucleotides, the CDR3 is TGTGCCTGGAGTGTGCGGGGGGGAAACATTCAGTACTTC.

CDR3 protein: CASSRGLAVNNEQFF. The CDR3 DNA sequence: TGTGCCAGCAGCCGCGGACTAGCGGTGAACAATGAGCAGTTCTTC. The V gene is TRBV3-1 (or the pseudogene TRBV3-2), the J gene TRBJ2-1, with TRBD2 matching 10 bases. The CDR3 extends over 15 amino acids. CDR1 and CDR2 from the germline V gene are LGHDT and YNNKEL (reference sequence). Trimming cost V 4 bases and J 5 bases; bases outside gene matches: 5.

The J gene is TRBJ2-7, the V gene TRBV5-1; D not resolved. This CDR3 is 14 amino acids long. Germline V gene data show CDR1 as SGHRS and CDR2 as YFSETQ. Trimming cost V 0 bases and J 4 bases, with 11 bases left between them. The CDR3 nucleotides are TGCGCCAGCAGCTTGGGCCGAGGTGGGTACGAGCAGTACTTC. Its translation: CASSLGRGGYEQYF.

The chain has TRBV3-1 (or the pseudogene TRBV3-2) and TRBJ2-1, with D possibly being TRBD1 (8 bases). Per germline, CDR1 LGHDT and CDR2 YNNKEL (reference sequence). V was trimmed by 4 bases and J by 9 bases, leaving 22 bases between them. The CDR3 loop spans 16 amino acids. The chain's CDR3 is CASSRDRPQGGGEQFF. The CDR3 nucleotides are TGTGCCAGCAGCCGGGACAGGCCCCAAGGGGGGGGTGAGCAGTTCTTC.

A word on this clone: One end of the junction fails to match germline, which may point to a read error. J is TRBJ1-3 and V is TRBV7-7, with 8 bases aligning to TRBD1. From germline, CDR1 is SSHAT and CDR2 FNYEAQ (reference sequence). The CDR3 length is 15 residues. CDR3 protein: CASSAGTGSGNTIYF. As DNA, the CDR3 is TGTGCTAGCAGCGCCGGGACAGGCTCTGGAAACACCATATATTTT.

V usage is TRBV4-3 and J usage is TRBJ2-2, with D tentatively TRBD1 (5 bases). Looked up from germline, CDR1 is LGHNA and CDR2 is YSLEER. Trimming removed 5 bases at V and 1 base at J, with 14 bases between. CDR3 length: 16 amino acids. This CDR3 reads CASSDLGRENTGELFF. Here the CDR3 DNA reads TGCGCCAGCAGCGACTTGGGCAGGGAGAACACCGGGGAGCTGTTTTTT.

The rearrangement links TRBV6-5 to TRBJ2-1; D is perhaps TRBD2 (6 bases). V was pared by 7 bases and J by 4 bases, with 17 bases between. Germline CDR1 reads MNHEY; CDR2 reads SVGAGI. The CDR3 consists of 15 residues. Here the CDR3 reads CASNHGGGSYNEQFF. DNA for the CDR3: TGTGCCAGCAACCACGGTGGGGGGTCATACAATGAGCAGTTCTTC.

The chain joins TRBV19 to TRBJ2-5; 7 bases line up with TRBD1. The CDR3 has 13 amino acids. Germline-derived CDR1 and CDR2 are LNHDA and SQIVND (reference sequence). V shed 4 bases, J shed 4 bases, and the junction held 3 bases outside the gene matches. CDR3 sequence (DNA): TGTGCCAGTAGTAGTCAGGGGGTAGAGACCCAGTACTTC. Protein sequence: CASSSQGVETQYF.

This rearrangement joins TRBV19 to TRBJ1-1, with a weak D call TRBD1 (6 bases). Per germline, CDR1 LNHDA and CDR2 SQIVND (reference sequence). V lost 6 bases and J lost 0, with 11 bases in between. This CDR3 is built from 14 residues. The CDR3 is CASSMRGLNTEAFF. The CDR3 DNA reads TGTGCCAGTAGCATGCGGGGGCTGAACACTGAAGCTTTCTTT.

In this sample, this clone is large. The V call is TRBV12-3 or TRBV12-4, the J call TRBJ2-1; TRBD2 is a possible D gene (5 bases). This CDR3 has 13 amino acids. Trimming pared 5 bases from V and 9 bases from J, leaving 14 bases between. This CDR3 is CASSQIGIGEQFF. As DNA, the CDR3 is TGTGCCAGCAGTCAAATCGGGATTGGTGAGCAGTTCTTC.

The chain is built from TRBV18 and TRBJ1-1, with 11 bases matching TRBD1. The CDR3 length is 14 residues. The V segment lost 5 bases and the J segment 4 bases; nucleotides outside the gene matches: 3. The germline gives CDR1 KGHSH, CDR2 LQKENI. The CDR3 nucleotides read TGTGCCAGCTCAGCGGACAGGGGGCCCACTGAAGCTTTCTTT. The encoded protein is CASSADRGPTEAFF.

This sequence joins TRBV29-1 and TRBJ1-4; 10 bases align to TRBD1. The CDR3 has 13 amino acids. V lost 4 bases to trimming and J lost 7 bases; unmatched junction nucleotides: 3. CDR1 SQVTM and CDR2 ANQGSEA come from the germline V gene. The CDR3 reads CSVARDRGEKLFF. The DNA of the CDR3 is TGCAGCGTTGCCCGGGACAGGGGTGAAAAACTGTTTTTT. The full variable domain, its missing parts supplied by reference TRBV29-1 and TRBJ1-4, is SAVISQKPSRDICQRGTSLTIQCQVDSQVTMMFWYRQQPGQSLTLIATANQGSEATYESGFVIDKFPISRPNLTFSTLTVSNMSPEDSSIYLCSVARDRGEKLFFGSGTQLSVL.